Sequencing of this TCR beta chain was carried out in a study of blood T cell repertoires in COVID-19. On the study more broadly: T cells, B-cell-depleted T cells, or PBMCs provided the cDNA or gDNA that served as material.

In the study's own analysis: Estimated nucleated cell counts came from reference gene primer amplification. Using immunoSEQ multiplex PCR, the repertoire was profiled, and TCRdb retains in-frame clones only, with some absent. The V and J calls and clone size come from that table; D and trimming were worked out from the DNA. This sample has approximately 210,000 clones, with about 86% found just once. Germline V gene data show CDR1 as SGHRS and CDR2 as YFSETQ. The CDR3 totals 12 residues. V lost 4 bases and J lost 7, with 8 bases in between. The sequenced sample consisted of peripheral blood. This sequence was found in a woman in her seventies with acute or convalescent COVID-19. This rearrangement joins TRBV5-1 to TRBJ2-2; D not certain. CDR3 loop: CASSAVGGELFF. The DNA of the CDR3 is TGCGCCAGCAGCGCGGTGGGCGGGGAGCTGTTTTTT.